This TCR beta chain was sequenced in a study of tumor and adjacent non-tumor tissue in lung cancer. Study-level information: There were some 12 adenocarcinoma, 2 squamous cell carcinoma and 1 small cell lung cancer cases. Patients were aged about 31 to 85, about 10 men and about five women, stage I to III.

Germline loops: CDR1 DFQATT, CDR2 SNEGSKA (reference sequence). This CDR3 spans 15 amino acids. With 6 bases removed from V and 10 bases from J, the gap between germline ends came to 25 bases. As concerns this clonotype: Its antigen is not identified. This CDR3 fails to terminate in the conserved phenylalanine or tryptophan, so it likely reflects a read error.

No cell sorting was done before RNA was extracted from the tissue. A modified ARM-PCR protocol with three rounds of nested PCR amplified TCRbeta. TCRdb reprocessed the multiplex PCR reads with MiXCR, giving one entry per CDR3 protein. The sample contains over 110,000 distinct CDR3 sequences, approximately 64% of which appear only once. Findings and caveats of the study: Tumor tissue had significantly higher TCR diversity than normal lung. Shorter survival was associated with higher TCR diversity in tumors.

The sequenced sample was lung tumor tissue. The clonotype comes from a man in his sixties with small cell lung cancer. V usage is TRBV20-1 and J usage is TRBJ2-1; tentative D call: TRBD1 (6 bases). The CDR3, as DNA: TGCAGTGCCAACAGGGTGGGGACCAGAGATGGAGAGCAGTTCCTC. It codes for CSANRVGTRDGEQFL.